The T cell receptor (beta chain) under discussion was sequenced for a study of a mutant IDH1 vaccine in newly diagnosed glioma. Overall study: Following radiotherapy alone, or alongside temozolomide cycles, vaccination was started after an interval of 4-6 weeks. Standard pretreatment was either radiotherapy, temozolomide, or, for most, radiochemotherapy with temozolomide. Findings and limits, study-wide: The occurrence of vaccine-induced immune responses was seen in roughly 93% of patients.

As regards this clone: Its antigen is undetermined.

The time point is: week 11, during vaccination. The investigators gave 300 ug of mutant IDH1 20-mer peptide in each vaccine dose, together with topical imiquimod. Donors had new IDH1-mutant astrocytomas of WHO grade 3 or 4 (ATRX-lost). CDR3 length equals 14 residues. V shed 5 bases and J shed 6 bases, with 16 bases lying between them. Germline V gene lookup returns CDR1 SGHNT and CDR2 YENEEA. TCRdb's table, derived via immunoSEQ multiplex PCR, lists solely in-frame clones and lacks some. This repertoire shows around 57,000 clones, approximately 91% found once; its top ten account for around 2%. The sample was PBMCs, taken from a glioma patient whose treatment included an IDH1 peptide vaccine. The chain links TRBV11-3 to TRBJ1-1, with D possibly being TRBD1 (6 bases). The TCR originated in a man aged 35 to 55 with glioma. CDR3 residues: CASSPGVGAAEAFF. In nucleotides, the CDR3 is TGTGCCAGCAGCCCAGGGGTGGGGGCTGCTGAAGCTTTCTTT.